This TCR beta chain was found in a study of T cell responses to AZD1222 COVID-19 vaccine. Study conclusions and caveats: White British people made up most donors, females outnumbered males, and clonal diversity was possibly underestimated. Repertoires were obtained solely post-peak T cell response.

The data were produced by immunoSEQ multiplex PCR, yet TCRdb's version contains in-frame clones alone and is incomplete. The table records 90,000 to 130,000 clones, roughly 92% of them present only once. CDR1 is SGHNT and CDR2 is YYREEE in the germline V gene (reference sequence). Trimming took 4 bases from V and 7 from J; bases not matched to a gene: 3. The CDR3 loop spans 12 amino acids. A single count supports this clone. Its antigen is unknown. The specimen comprised peripheral blood, sampled 28 days after the second AZD1222 dose. The chain combines TRBV5-4 with TRBJ1-1, with 8 bases matching TRBD1. The TCR comes from an adult who received the AZD1222 COVID-19 vaccine. The CDR3 DNA reads TGTGCCAGCAGCAGACAGGGGTTTGAAGCTTTCTTT. It is translated as CASSRQGFEAFF.